The rows below give T cell receptor beta chains drawn from one sample of a study of blood T cell repertoires in COVID-19. The protocol was immunoSEQ multiplex PCR, while the TCRdb copy is restricted to in-frame clones and leaves out a portion. The sample has around 260,000 clones; approximately 90% are singletons. What was sequenced was PBMCs or T cells enriched from blood (not recorded which). Receptors were obtained from a woman in her twenties or thirties who had recovered from COVID-19. CDR3s include the opening cysteine and the closing phenylalanine or tryptophan. D genes are given only for firm matches. Not all rows give a size; the values are once, few, many and, for expanded clones, a class.

J gene: TRBJ2-1
V gene: TRBV6-5
D gene: TRBD1
clone size: once
CDR3 DNA: TGTGCCAGCAGCTCTACAGGGGGCTCCTACAATGAGCAGTTCTTC
CDR3 protein: CASSSTGGSYNEQFF

J gene: TRBJ2-4
V gene: TRBV5-4
D gene: TRBD1
clone size: .
CDR3 DNA: TGTGCCAGCAGCCTCGCAGGACAGGGCAACATTCAGTACTTC
CDR3 protein: CASSLAGQGNIQYF

J gene: TRBJ1-5
V gene: TRBV30
D gene: .
clone size: .
CDR3 DNA: TGTGCCTGGAGTGGACAGGACCATCAGCCCCAGCATTTT
CDR3 protein: CAWSGQDHQPQHF

J gene: TRBJ1-2
V gene: TRBV19
D gene: .
clone size: .
CDR3 DNA: TGTGCCAGTAGCACGAGCTCCTTGGGCGGCTACACCTTC
CDR3 protein: CASSTSSLGGYTF

J gene: TRBJ1-3
V gene: TRBV11-2
D gene: .
clone size: .
CDR3 DNA: TGTGCCAGCAGCTTATTAACTGGAAACACCATATATTTT
CDR3 protein: CASSLLTGNTIYF

J gene: TRBJ2-5
V gene: TRBV7-2
D gene: TRBD2
clone size: .
CDR3 DNA: TGTGCCAGCAGCTTAGGGACTAGTGTGGAGACCCAGTACTTC
CDR3 protein: CASSLGTSVETQYF

J gene: TRBJ1-5
V gene: TRBV19
D gene: TRBD1
clone size: once
CDR3 DNA: TGTGCCAGTAGTCGCCGGGACAGGGGGCGAGGCAATCAGCCCCAGCATTTT
CDR3 protein: CASSRRDRGRGNQPQHF

J gene: TRBJ2-5
V gene: TRBV11-2
D gene: TRBD2
clone size: .
CDR3 DNA: TGTGCCAGCAGCCCCCGGACTAGCACGGAGACCCAGTACTTC
CDR3 protein: CASSPRTSTETQYF

J gene: TRBJ2-1
V gene: TRBV5-1
D gene: TRBD2
clone size: .
CDR3 DNA: TGCGCCAGCAGCCGTACCGGGACCCGGGGAGGGGATGAGCAGTTCTTC
CDR3 protein: CASSRTGTRGGDEQFF

J gene: TRBJ1-5
V gene: TRBV28
D gene: TRBD1
clone size: .
CDR3 DNA: TGTGCCAGCAGTTACCGACAGGGGGCTCAGCCCCAGCATTTT
CDR3 protein: CASSYRQGAQPQHF

J gene: TRBJ1-3
V gene: TRBV5-1
D gene: TRBD1
clone size: .
CDR3 DNA: TGCGCCAGCAGCTTGGTGGCAGGGGGAGGTGGAAACACCATATATTTT
CDR3 protein: CASSLVAGGGGNTIYF

J gene: TRBJ2-7
V gene: TRBV19
D gene: TRBD1
clone size: .
CDR3 DNA: TGTGCCAGTAGTTCTAGAGACAGGGACGAGCAGTACTTC
CDR3 protein: CASSSRDRDEQYF

J gene: TRBJ1-5
V gene: TRBV11-2
D gene: .
clone size: once
CDR3 DNA: TGTGCCAGCAGCTTCGGCAGGGAAGTTGGTCAGCCCCAGCATTTT
CDR3 protein: CASSFGREVGQPQHF

J gene: TRBJ1-4
V gene: TRBV19
D gene: .
clone size: .
CDR3 DNA: TGTGCCTCACGCAATGAGGGAGCAACTAATGAAAAACTGTTTTTT
CDR3 protein: CASRNEGATNEKLFF

J gene: TRBJ2-3
V gene: TRBV20-1
D gene: TRBD2
clone size: .
CDR3 DNA: TGCAGTGCTAGTGAACTAGCGGGCGTCCTTCGCACAGATACGCAGTATTTT
CDR3 protein: CSASELAGVLRTDTQYF

J gene: TRBJ2-7
V gene: TRBV29-1
D gene: TRBD2
clone size: .
CDR3 DNA: TGCAGCGTTAACTGCACCAGACTAGCGGAATTTGTCGTCGACTCCTACGAGCAGTACTTC
CDR3 protein: CSVNCTRLAEFVVDSYEQYF

J gene: TRBJ2-3
V gene: TRBV13
D gene: TRBD1
clone size: .
CDR3 DNA: TGTGCCAGCGTGATAAGACAGGGGAGCTCAGATACGCAGTATTTT
CDR3 protein: CASVIRQGSSDTQYF

J gene: TRBJ1-1
V gene: TRBV27
D gene: .
clone size: .
CDR3 DNA: TGTGCCAGCAGTTGGAAGTTGGGGGGGTACACTGAAGCTTTCTTT
CDR3 protein: CASSWKLGGYTEAFF

J gene: TRBJ1-1
V gene: TRBV20-1
D gene: .
clone size: .
CDR3 DNA: TGCAGTGCTAGTGAACATTCCGACACTGAAGCTTTCTTT
CDR3 protein: CSASEHSDTEAFF

J gene: TRBJ2-2
V gene: TRBV3-1/TRBV3-2
D gene: .
clone size: .
CDR3 DNA: TGTGCCAGCAGCCGTAGGCAGGGCAGGAACACCGGGGAGCTGTTTTTT
CDR3 protein: CASSRRQGRNTGELFF

J gene: TRBJ1-2
V gene: TRBV28
D gene: TRBD1
clone size: .
CDR3 DNA: TGTGCCAGCAGTTCTCCTACCGGGACAGGACCCAACTATGGCTACACCTTC
CDR3 protein: CASSSPTGTGPNYGYTF

J gene: TRBJ1-2
V gene: TRBV19
D gene: TRBD1
clone size: .
CDR3 DNA: TGTGCCAGTAGTAACTGGGGAATCAGGGGGCGCGACTATGGCTACACCTTC
CDR3 protein: CASSNWGIRGRDYGYTF

J gene: TRBJ2-5
V gene: TRBV18
D gene: TRBD1
clone size: .
CDR3 DNA: TGTGCCAGCTCACCACCGGGACAGTCGGAGACCCAGTACTTC
CDR3 protein: CASSPPGQSETQYF

J gene: TRBJ1-2
V gene: TRBV4-1
D gene: .
clone size: .
CDR3 DNA: TGCGCCAGCAGCCAAGAACTACAGGGTTTTGGCTACACCTTC
CDR3 protein: CASSQELQGFGYTF

J gene: TRBJ2-1
V gene: TRBV5-1
D gene: TRBD2
clone size: once
CDR3 DNA: TGCGCCAGCAGACTAAGCGGGGCGGGCTACAATGAGCAGTTCTTC
CDR3 protein: CASRLSGAGYNEQFF

J gene: TRBJ2-5
V gene: TRBV9
D gene: TRBD2
clone size: .
CDR3 DNA: TGTGCCAGCAGCGTAGGTAGCGGGGCTCCCCAAGAGACCCAGTACTTC
CDR3 protein: CASSVGSGAPQETQYF

J gene: TRBJ2-1
V gene: TRBV14
D gene: .
clone size: .
CDR3 DNA: TGTGCCAGCAGCCAAGCTCTGAGCTCCTACAATGAGCAGTTCTTC
CDR3 protein: CASSQALSSYNEQFF

J gene: TRBJ1-6
V gene: TRBV6-5
D gene: .
clone size: .
CDR3 DNA: TGTGCCAGCAGTTACTCAGGAGACTCACCCCTCCACTTT
CDR3 protein: CASSYSGDSPLHF

J gene: TRBJ1-6
V gene: TRBV7-5
D gene: .
clone size: .
CDR3 DNA: TGTGCCAGAAGCTTAGACGCTGGGGACAGGGCCAATTCACCCCTCCACTTT
CDR3 protein: CARSLDAGDRANSPLHF

J gene: TRBJ2-7
V gene: TRBV14
D gene: TRBD2
clone size: .
CDR3 DNA: TGTGCCAGCAGCCAAGAAGGTGAACCTAGCGGGGGGAGCTCCTACGAGCAGTACTTC
CDR3 protein: CASSQEGEPSGGSSYEQYF

J gene: TRBJ1-5
V gene: TRBV6-6
D gene: .
clone size: .
CDR3 DNA: TGTGCCAGCAATACAGATCCAGGTGTTCAGCCCCAGCATTTT
CDR3 protein: CASNTDPGVQPQHF

J gene: TRBJ2-7
V gene: TRBV5-4
D gene: .
clone size: .
CDR3 DNA: TGTGCCAGCAGTAGTTTCAAGACCTACGAGCAGTACTTC
CDR3 protein: CASSSFKTYEQYF

J gene: TRBJ2-2
V gene: TRBV19
D gene: .
clone size: .
CDR3 DNA: TGTGCCAGTAGTCCGGTACAGGGAACCACCGGGGAGCTGTTTTTT
CDR3 protein: CASSPVQGTTGELFF

J gene: TRBJ1-3
V gene: TRBV6-2/TRBV6-3
D gene: TRBD1
clone size: .
CDR3 DNA: TGTGCCAGCGGCCGGGACAGCTCTGGAAACACCATATATTTT
CDR3 protein: CASGRDSSGNTIYF

J gene: TRBJ2-5
V gene: TRBV27
D gene: TRBD1
clone size: .
CDR3 DNA: TGTGCCAGCAGTTTTATCGGGACAGCTCAAGAGACCCAGTACTTC
CDR3 protein: CASSFIGTAQETQYF

J gene: TRBJ1-6
V gene: TRBV30
D gene: .
clone size: .
CDR3 DNA: TGTGCCTGGAGAAGAAAGGGCCTAGGAGGAAGGCTCCTCCACTTT
CDR3 protein: CAWRRKGLGGRLLHF

J gene: TRBJ1-5
V gene: TRBV9
D gene: TRBD1
clone size: .
CDR3 DNA: TGTGCCAGCAGTGACAGGGCTAATCAGCCCCAGCATTTT
CDR3 protein: CASSDRANQPQHF

J gene: TRBJ1-1
V gene: TRBV10-3
D gene: .
clone size: few
CDR3 DNA: TGTGCCATCAGTGAGTCGCAGGGGCGAGGCACTGAAGCTTTCTTT
CDR3 protein: CAISESQGRGTEAFF

J gene: TRBJ1-6
V gene: TRBV15
D gene: TRBD1
clone size: .
CDR3 DNA: TGTGCCACCAGCAGGGAGAGGACAGGGAATTCACCCCTCCACTTT
CDR3 protein: CATSRERTGNSPLHF

J gene: TRBJ2-7
V gene: TRBV19
D gene: TRBD1
clone size: .
CDR3 DNA: TGTGCCAGTAGTACTTATTCCGGGACAGGGAATTACGAGCAGTACTTC
CDR3 protein: CASSTYSGTGNYEQYF

J gene: TRBJ1-4
V gene: TRBV6-5
D gene: TRBD1
clone size: .
CDR3 DNA: TGTGCCAGCAGTTCCCGGGACAGGGAGGAAAAACTGTTTTTT
CDR3 protein: CASSSRDREEKLFF